Below, 17 T cell receptor beta chains from the same sample are listed, as sequenced in a study of T cells after yellow fever vaccination. One entry per CDR3 protein, called by TCRdb with MiXCR from the 5' RACE reads. The table includes 300,000 to 350,000 distinct CDR3 sequences, roughly 4% detected once. This material consisted of PBMCs, taken 5 days after the yellow fever booster vaccination. Source of these receptors: a man younger than 35 who received the YFV17D yellow fever vaccine.

This chain connects TRBV7-8 to TRBJ2-5; TRBD2 matches at 8 bases. Germline trimming cut 4 bases from V and 3 bases from J; bases unmatched to any gene: 10. Germline V gene sequence: CDR1 SGHVS, CDR2 FQNEAQ. The CDR3 totals 16 residues. The CDR3 reads CASSSRARAGEETQYF. CDR3 nucleotides: TGTGCCAGCAGCTCAAGAGCGCGAGCGGGGGAAGAGACCCAGTACTTC.

This clonotype appeared many times. The chain employs TRBV7-9 and TRBJ1-1; no firm D call. The CDR3 is 13 amino acids. Trimming removed 0 bases at V and 1 base at J, with 3 bases between. Germline CDR1 SEHNR, CDR2 FQNEAQ (reference sequence). CDR3 in amino acids: CASSLATNTEAFF. The CDR3 DNA sequence: TGTGCCAGCAGCTTAGCCACGAACACTGAAGCTTTCTTT.

This chain connects TRBV4-2 to TRBJ2-5; the match to TRBD1 covers 7 bases. Per the germline V gene, CDR1 is LGHNA and CDR2 is YNFKEQ. The trim removed 2 bases at V and 5 bases at J, leaving 8 bases unmatched. The CDR3 runs to 15 residues. In DNA, the CDR3 is TGTGCCAGCAGCCAACGGAGACAGGGTGTGGAGACCCAGTACTTC. Protein: CASSQRRQGVETQYF.

This clonotype has just a few counts. The V and J genes are TRBV12-5 and TRBJ1-5; the D gene is possibly TRBD1 (6 bases). The CDR3 length is 13 residues. V lost 4 bases and J 7 bases, leaving 11 bases between the germline ends. Germline V gene data show CDR1 as LGHNT and CDR2 as FRNRAP. CDR3 nucleotide sequence: TGTGCTAGTGGTTGGGACAAGGCCCAGCCCCAGCATTTT. Its protein product is CASGWDKAQPQHF.

This clonotype was seen more than once but under ten times. The genes are TRBV5-1 and TRBJ2-4; 12 bases are a match to TRBD2. Germline values: CDR1 SGHRS, CDR2 YFSETQ. V dropped 1 base and J dropped 7; count of bases not matched to a gene: 6. There are 16 residues in the CDR3. This CDR3 reads CASSLTSGGLVNIQYF. For the CDR3, the DNA is TGCGCCAGCAGCTTGACTAGCGGGGGGTTGGTGAACATTCAGTACTTC.

V gene TRBV6-2 or TRBV6-3 combines with J gene TRBJ2-7; D is uncertain. Trimming took 7 bases from V and 0 from J, leaving 10 bases between them. Germline loops: CDR1 MNHEY, CDR2 SVGEGT. The CDR3 extends over 13 amino acids. The CDR3 is CASTRHSSYEQYF. The CDR3 region has the DNA TGTGCCAGCACCCGGCACAGCTCCTACGAGCAGTACTTC.

This clonotype was observed at least ten times. V usage is TRBV5-1 and J usage is TRBJ2-3; TRBD1 might be the D (6 bases). Trimming left V 2 bases short and J 6 bases short, with 10 bases between. The length of the CDR3 is 13 residues. Looked up from germline, CDR1 is SGHRS and CDR2 is YFSETQ. CDR3 nucleotides: TGCGCCAGCAGCTTAAGACAGGCGGATACGCAGTATTTT. Its protein is CASSLRQADTQYF.

A few counts support this clonotype. CDR3 sequence (DNA): TGTGCCAGCATCCCCCGCGGGGGGGGCATCAATGAGCAGTTCTTC. This translates into CASIPRGGGINEQFF. The chain joins TRBV5-4 to TRBJ2-1, with TRBD2 matching 9 bases. The CDR3 is made up of 15 amino acids. CDR1 SGHNT and CDR2 YYREEE come from the germline V gene (reference sequence). Losses at the gene ends were 6 bases for V and 6 bases for J; bases not matched to a gene: 10.

This clonotype was seen many times. DNA of the CDR3: TGCGCCAGCAGCCATATGTCAGACACCGGGGAGCTGTTTTTT. Translated: CASSHMSDTGELFF. The chain carries TRBV4-3 and TRBJ2-2, with unresolved D. This CDR3 has 14 residues. The V and J ends lost 3 bases and 3 bases respectively, with 8 bases between them. Germline CDR1 LGHNA, CDR2 YSLEER.

This clonotype was recorded many times. CDR3 protein: CASSSPGWKGHNEQFF. In nucleotides, the CDR3 is TGTGCCAGCAGCTCCCCCGGGTGGAAGGGCCACAATGAGCAGTTCTTC. V gene TRBV7-9 combines with J gene TRBJ2-1, with D hard to call. Germline assignment: CDR1 SEHNR and CDR2 FQNEAQ (reference sequence). V lost 4 bases and J lost 5, with 18 bases in between. This CDR3 spans 16 amino acids.

The J gene is TRBJ2-3, the V gene TRBV20-1; D may be TRBD2 (7 bases). V gave up 3 bases and J gave up 11 bases, with 21 bases separating them. The length of the CDR3 is 14 residues. The germline CDR1 and CDR2 sequences are DFQATT and SNEGSKA (reference sequence). CDR3 protein: CSARGGLAVLEQYF. DNA of the CDR3: TGCAGTGCTAGGGGGGGCCTAGCGGTACTCGAGCAGTATTTT.

There are a few counts of this clonotype. The V gene is TRBV5-5, the J gene TRBJ2-7; the D call may be TRBD1 or TRBD2 (6 bases each). Trimming left V 0 bases short and J 3 bases short, with 10 bases between. CDR1 is SGHKS, CDR2 YYEKEE, per germline (reference sequence). The CDR3 is 14 residues long. This CDR3 reads CASSLAEGGYEQYV. CDR3 in DNA: TGTGCCAGCAGCTTGGCCGAGGGGGGCTACGAGCAGTACGTC.

This clonotype was detected a few times. In DNA form, the CDR3 reads TGTGCCAGCAGTTTCAGTCTAGCGGTTTACACAGATACGCAGTATTTT. Protein: CASSFSLAVYTDTQYF. The V call is TRBV27, the J call TRBJ2-3, with 7 nucleotides matching TRBD2. The CDR3 runs 16 residues. Germline CDR1 is MNHEY and CDR2 is SMNVEV (reference sequence). The V and J ends lost 3 bases and 2 bases, in that order; junction bases with no gene match: 8.

This clonotype was seen only a few times. J is TRBJ2-5 and V is TRBV7-9, with a tentative D call TRBD2 (6 bases). The germline V gene has CDR1 SEHNR and CDR2 FQNEAQ (reference sequence). There are 14 residues in the CDR3. The germline V and J ends were trimmed by 5 bases and 4 bases, with 14 bases remaining between them. CDR3 residues: CASSLPTSRETQYF. The DNA of the CDR3 is TGTGCCAGCAGCCTACCGACTAGTCGAGAGACCCAGTACTTC.

The chain employs TRBV20-1 and TRBJ2-5; no firm D call. Germline V lookup: CDR1 DFQATT, CDR2 SNEGSKA (reference sequence). There are 14 residues in the CDR3. Trimming took off 4 bases at V and 5 bases at J, with 17 bases between the two ends. This CDR3 reads CSATVWPGGETQYF. The CDR3 DNA is TGCAGTGCTACAGTATGGCCCGGTGGGGAGACCCAGTACTTC.

The rearrangement joins TRBV4-1 to TRBJ2-4; no definite D call. This CDR3 has 13 amino acids. Trimming shortened V by 2 bases and J by 11 bases, and 13 bases separated the two germline ends. From germline, CDR1 is MGHRA and CDR2 YSYEKL. As DNA, the CDR3 is TGCGCCAGCAGCCAACCACCAAACGAGGTTCAGTACTTC. Translating gives CASSQPPNEVQYF.

Ten or more counts support this clonotype. The V and J genes are TRBV14 and TRBJ2-3, with a possible D match to TRBD1 (6 bases). Germline CDR1 and CDR2: SGHDN and FVKESK. The germline V and J ends were trimmed by 4 bases and 7 bases, with 18 bases remaining between them. The CDR3 runs to 15 residues. The DNA of the CDR3 is TGTGCCAGCAGCCCAAAATGGGGCCAGGGGTATACGCAGTATTTT. The encoded protein is CASSPKWGQGYTQYF.